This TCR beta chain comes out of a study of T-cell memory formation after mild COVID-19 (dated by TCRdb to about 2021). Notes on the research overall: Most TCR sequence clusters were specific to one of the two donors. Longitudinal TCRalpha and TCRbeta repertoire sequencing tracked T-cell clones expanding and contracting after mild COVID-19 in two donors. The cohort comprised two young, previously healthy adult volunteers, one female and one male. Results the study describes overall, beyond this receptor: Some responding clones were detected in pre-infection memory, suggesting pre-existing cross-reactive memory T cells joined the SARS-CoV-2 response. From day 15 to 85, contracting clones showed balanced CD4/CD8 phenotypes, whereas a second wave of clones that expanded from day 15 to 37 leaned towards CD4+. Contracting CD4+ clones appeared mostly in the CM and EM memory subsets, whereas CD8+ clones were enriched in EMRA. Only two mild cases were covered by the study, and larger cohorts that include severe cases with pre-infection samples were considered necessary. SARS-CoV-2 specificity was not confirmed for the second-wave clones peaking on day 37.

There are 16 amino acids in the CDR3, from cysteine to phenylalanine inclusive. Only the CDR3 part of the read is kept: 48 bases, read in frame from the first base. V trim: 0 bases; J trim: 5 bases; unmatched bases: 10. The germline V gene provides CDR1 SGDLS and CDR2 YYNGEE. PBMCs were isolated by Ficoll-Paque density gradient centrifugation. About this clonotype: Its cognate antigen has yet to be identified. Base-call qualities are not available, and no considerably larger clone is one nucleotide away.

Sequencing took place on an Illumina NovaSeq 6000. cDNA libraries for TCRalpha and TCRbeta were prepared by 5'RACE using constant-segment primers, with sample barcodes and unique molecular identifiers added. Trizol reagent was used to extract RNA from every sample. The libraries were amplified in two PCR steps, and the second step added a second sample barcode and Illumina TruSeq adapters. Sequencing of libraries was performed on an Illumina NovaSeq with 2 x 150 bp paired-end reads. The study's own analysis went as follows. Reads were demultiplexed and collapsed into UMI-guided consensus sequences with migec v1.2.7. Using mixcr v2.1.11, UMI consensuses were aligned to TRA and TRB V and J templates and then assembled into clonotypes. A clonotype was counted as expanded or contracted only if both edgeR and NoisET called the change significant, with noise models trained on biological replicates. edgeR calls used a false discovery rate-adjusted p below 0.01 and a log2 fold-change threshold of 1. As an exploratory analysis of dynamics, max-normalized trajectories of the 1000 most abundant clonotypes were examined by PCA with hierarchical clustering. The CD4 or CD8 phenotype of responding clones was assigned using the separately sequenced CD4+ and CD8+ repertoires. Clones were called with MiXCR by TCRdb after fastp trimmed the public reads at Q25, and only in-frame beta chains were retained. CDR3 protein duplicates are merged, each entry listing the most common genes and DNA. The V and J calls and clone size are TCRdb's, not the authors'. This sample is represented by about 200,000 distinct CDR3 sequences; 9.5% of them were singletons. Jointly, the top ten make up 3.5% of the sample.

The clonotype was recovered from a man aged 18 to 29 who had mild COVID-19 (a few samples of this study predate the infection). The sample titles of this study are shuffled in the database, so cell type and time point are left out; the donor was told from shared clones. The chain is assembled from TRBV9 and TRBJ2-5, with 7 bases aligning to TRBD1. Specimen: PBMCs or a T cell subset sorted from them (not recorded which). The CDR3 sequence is CASSVDEGASWETQYF. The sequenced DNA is TGTGCCAGCAGCGTAGACGAGGGGGCGAGTTGGGAGACCCAGTACTTC. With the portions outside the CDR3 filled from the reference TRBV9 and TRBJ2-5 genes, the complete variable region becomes DSGVTQTPKHLITATGQRVTLRCSPRSGDLSVYWYQQSLDQGLQFLIQYYNGEERAKGNILERFSAQQFPDLHSELNLSSLELGDSALYFCASSVDEGASWETQYFGPGTRLLVL.